The present entry profiles one T cell receptor beta chain with its context. This clonotype was observed at least ten times. This clone's antigen is unknown. No much larger clonotype is one base removed from it; base qualities were not supplied. This record comes from a study of T cells in Graves' hyperthyroidism and ophthalmopathy (dated by TCRdb to the late 2010s). Background on the whole study: Peripheral blood was sampled at the time of initial diagnosis, prior to any treatment. A discovery cohort of about 95 patients, approximately 45 with Graves' ophthalmopathy and about 58 with stable Graves' hyperthyroidism, was used to find distinguishing TCR V-J signatures. Prospective prediction of ophthalmopathy was tested in an independent validation cohort consisting of 18 hyperthyroidism patients and around 17 patients who later progressed to ophthalmopathy. The 100 discovery patients were divided at random into training and test sets in a 7:3 ratio. The study also compared thyroid tissue and blood T-cell repertoires from a handful of Graves' hyperthyroidism patients. Once sampling was done, hyperthyroidism patients were given methimazole at a starting dose of 30 mg daily, whereas ophthalmopathy patients were given high-dose intravenous methylprednisolone. According to the paper, TCR Vbeta CDR3 sequencing was carried out on roughly 130 peripheral blood samples, which came from 40 to 45 ophthalmopathy, 70 to 80 hyperthyroidism and around 17 progressor patients. Here is what the overall study found, with its caveats: Most expanded thyroid clonotypes (frequency above 0.001) were also detected in blood, a finding suggesting that blood repertoires may reflect thyroid immune responses. No statistical method was used to set the sample size in advance, and investigators knew the group allocation. In validation, the model predicted progression to ophthalmopathy with 55% to 71% sensitivity and approximately 78% specificity, a median of about six months before onset. A model built on a 13 V-J signature distinguished ophthalmopathy from stable hyperthyroidism, reaching 87.88% sensitivity and around 81% specificity in cross-validation and 80%/75% in testing.

Amplification of TCR beta CDR3 regions was carried out from RNA transcripts. The first round of RT-PCR for the TCR CDR3 was performed with the HTBI primer set and the Qiagen OneStep RT-PCR kit. Libraries were constructed in a second round of multiplex PCR, after which size selection and purification were performed. Libraries were sequenced paired-end with 100 bp reads on an Illumina HiSeq2000. The paper's processing steps were these. SOAPnuke was used to process the raw data, throwing out any read that contained adapters or uncalled bases, had a mean Phred below 15, or lacked an exact constant-primer or identifier match. High-quality paired reads were merged with COPE v1.2.5, and unique nucleotide sequences were defined as clonotypes. MiTCR v1.1 was used to align clonotypes to the IMGT TRBV, TRBD and TRBJ reference segments. Analysis was restricted to V-J combinations with a frequency above 0.0001, which covered about 99% of repertoires. A TCS score was defined as the ratio between F50 (clonal expansion) and ExV (chaos), using BLOSUM62-based TCRdist between CDR3 peptides within each V-J. Welch's t-statistics and random forest reduced roughly 530 V-J features to about 13, which were used in a naive Bayes classifier (R e1071). Using fastp trimming at Q25 and MiXCR clonotype assembly, TCRdb reanalyzed the public sequencing data and kept in-frame beta chains. Every entry covers one CDR3 protein and lists the most common genes and DNA from its rows. In this record, the V and J calls reflect TCRdb's handling and not the investigators' own analysis. This sample gives 400,000 to 500,000 distinct CDR3 sequences in total; about 13% of them show up just once. 5% to 6% of the sample comes from the top ten.

From V the trimming removes 2 bases and from J it removes 10 bases, while the gene matches leave 5 bases of the junction unaccounted for. The germline V gene (reference sequence) gives CDR1 as GTSNPN and CDR2 as SVGIG. The CDR3, from cysteine to phenylalanine, totals 13 residues. The kept DNA is CDR3 alone, 39 bases in frame from the first base. Stable Graves' hyperthyroidism was defined as the absence of progression to ophthalmopathy over 18 months of follow-up. Hyperthyroidism patients were newly diagnosed, had a disease duration of under 2 months, and were aged 18 to 65 years. Patients with uncontrolled infections, other autoimmune diseases, pregnancy or lactation were excluded. Clinical symptoms, serum thyroxine and TRAb, thyroid ultrasound, and orbital computed tomography formed the basis for the diagnoses. Ficoll-Paque density gradient centrifugation was used to isolate PBMCs from approximately 10 ml of fresh peripheral blood. Total RNA was extracted using Trizol reagent, and RNA quality was assessed on an Agilent 2100 Bioanalyzer.

The material sequenced was blood. This TCR came from a woman aged 18-29 years with Graves' hyperthyroidism. The sequence joins TRBV30 to TRBJ1-6; 7 bases in the middle match TRBD1. Read as DNA, the sequence is TGTGCCTGGAGTCAGGGGGTAGGCTCACCCCTCCACTTT. Translated, it gives CAWSQGVGSPLHF.